The clone carrying this T cell receptor beta chain occurred many times. The antigen is undetermined. One entry per CDR3 protein results from TCRdb running MiXCR on the reads. The sample shows about 300,000 distinct CDR3 sequences, approximately 8.9% of them seen only once. V lost 7 bases and J 4 bases, leaving 13 bases between the germline ends. The CDR3 spans 13 residues. Germline assignment: CDR1 SQVTM and CDR2 ANQGSEA. This specimen comes from a study of T cell repertoires in cytomegalovirus infection. The wider study: Indicated by public TCR beta signatures were CMV infection and matching HLA type. Study conclusions and caveats: Adding up the frequency of public TCR beta families identified people who carried CMV plus the relevant HLA.

The sequence was collected from a human donor in good health (CMV status not recorded). Some clones in this sample may be carry-over from other donors' samples. J is TRBJ2-2 and V is TRBV29-1; unclear D gene. The sequencing input was PBMCs. This chain's CDR3 is CSGGVDSTGELFF. The CDR3, as DNA: TGCAGCGGTGGGGTTGATTCCACCGGGGAGCTGTTTTTT.